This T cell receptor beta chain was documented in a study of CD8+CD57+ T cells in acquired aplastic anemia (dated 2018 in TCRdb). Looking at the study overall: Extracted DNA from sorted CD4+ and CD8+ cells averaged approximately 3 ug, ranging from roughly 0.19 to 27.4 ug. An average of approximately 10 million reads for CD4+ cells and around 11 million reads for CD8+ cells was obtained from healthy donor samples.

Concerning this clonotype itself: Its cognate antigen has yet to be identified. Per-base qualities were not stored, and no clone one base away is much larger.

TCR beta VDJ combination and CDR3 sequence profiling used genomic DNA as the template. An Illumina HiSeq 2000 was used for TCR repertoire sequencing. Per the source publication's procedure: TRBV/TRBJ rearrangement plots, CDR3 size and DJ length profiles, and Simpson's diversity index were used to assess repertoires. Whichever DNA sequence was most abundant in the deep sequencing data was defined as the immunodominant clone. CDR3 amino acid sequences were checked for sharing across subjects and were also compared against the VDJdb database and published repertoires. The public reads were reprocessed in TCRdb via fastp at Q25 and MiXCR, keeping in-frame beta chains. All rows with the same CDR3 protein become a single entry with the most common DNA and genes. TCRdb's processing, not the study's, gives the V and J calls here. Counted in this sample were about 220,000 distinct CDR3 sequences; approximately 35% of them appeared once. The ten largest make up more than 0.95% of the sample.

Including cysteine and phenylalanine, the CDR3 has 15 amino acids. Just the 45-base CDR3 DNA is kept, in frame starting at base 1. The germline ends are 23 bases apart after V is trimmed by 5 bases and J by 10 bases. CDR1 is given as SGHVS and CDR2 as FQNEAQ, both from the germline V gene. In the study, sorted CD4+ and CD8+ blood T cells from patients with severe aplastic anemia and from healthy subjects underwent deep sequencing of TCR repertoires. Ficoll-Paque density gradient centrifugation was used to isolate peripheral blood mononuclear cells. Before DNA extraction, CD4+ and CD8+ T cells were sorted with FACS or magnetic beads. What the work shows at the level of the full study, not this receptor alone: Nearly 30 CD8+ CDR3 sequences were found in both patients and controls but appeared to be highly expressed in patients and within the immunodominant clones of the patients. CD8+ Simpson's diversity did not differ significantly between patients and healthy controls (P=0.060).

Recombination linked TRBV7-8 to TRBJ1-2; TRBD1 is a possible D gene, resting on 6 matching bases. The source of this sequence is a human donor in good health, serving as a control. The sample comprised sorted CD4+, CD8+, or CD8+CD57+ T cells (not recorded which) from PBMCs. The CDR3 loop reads CASSPTRGGGIVYTF. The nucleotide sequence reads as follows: TGTGCCAGCAGCCCTACTCGTGGCGGGGGCATAGTCTACACCTTC. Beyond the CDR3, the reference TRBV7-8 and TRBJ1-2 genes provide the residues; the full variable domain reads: GAGVSQSPRYKVAKRGQDVALRCDPISGHVSLFWYQQALGQGPEFLTYFQNEAQLDKSGLPSDRFFAERPEGSVSTLKIQRTQQEDSAVYLCASSPTRGGGIVYTFGSGTRLTVV.